The 32 T cell receptor beta chains below were found in one sample sequenced in a study of OX40 agonist ivuxolimab in advanced cancers. Clones were read by immunoSEQ multiplex PCR, and TCRdb kept only the in-frame ones, dropping some. The repertoire holds tens of thousands of clones, with around 70% as singletons. The material sequenced was CD4+ or CD8+ T cells sorted from blood, taken in a trial of the OX40 agonist ivuxolimab. The receptors come from an adult with an advanced solid tumor such as melanoma, head and neck, liver or kidney cancer.

The V call is TRBV7-9, the J call TRBJ2-5; D call uncertain. CDR1 is SEHNR and CDR2 is FQNEAQ in the germline V gene (reference sequence). The CDR3 is 11 residues long. The V and J ends lost 8 bases and 5 bases respectively, with 9 bases between them. The DNA of the CDR3 is TGTGCCAGCCGAAGGCGCGAGACCCAGTACTTC. This sequence encodes CASRRRETQYF.

This clone has more than one count but fewer than ten. This chain joins TRBV12-5 and TRBJ1-6, with 9 bases lining up with TRBD1. CDR3 size: 14 residues. V was clipped by 5 bases and J by 9 bases; unmatched bases: 5. Germline loops: CDR1 LGHNT, CDR2 FRNRAP. The CDR3 loop is CASGPGQGGSPLHF. CDR3 bases: TGTGCTAGTGGTCCGGGACAGGGAGGTTCACCCCTCCACTTT.

For the CDR3, the DNA is TGTGCCAGCAGCCCCCAGGTTGGGCACATACAAGAGACCCAGTACTTC. Amino acid sequence: CASSPQVGHIQETQYF. The rearrangement links TRBV7-8 to TRBJ2-5; no clear D. The CDR3 loop spans 16 amino acids. V lost 5 bases and J lost 2, with 18 bases in between. CDR1 is SGHVS, CDR2 FQNEAQ, per germline.

The genes are TRBV5-4 and TRBJ1-1, with TRBD1 matching 9 bases. CDR1 is SGHNT, CDR2 YYREEE, per germline (reference sequence). The CDR3 covers 15 residues. Trimming removed 4 bases from V and 4 bases from J; junction bases left unmatched: 8. CDR3 coding DNA: TGTGCCAGCAGCCTGCCACAGGGGGCAATCACTGAAGCTTTCTTT. Translating it yields CASSLPQGAITEAFF.

The J gene is TRBJ2-7, the V gene TRBV7-2; the D is unclear. This CDR3 comprises 11 residues. The germline V and J ends were trimmed by 4 bases and 4 bases, with 5 bases remaining between them. Germline lookup yields CDR1 SGHTA and CDR2 FQGNSA. CDR3 sequence (DNA): TGTGCCAGCAGCTCAATGTACGAGCAGTACTTC. Translating gives CASSSMYEQYF.

About this clone itself: The identical CDR3 is also encoded by other nucleotide sequences in the sample. CDR3 loop: CASRGGTEAFF. In DNA form, the CDR3 reads TGTGCCAGCAGGGGTGGCACTGAAGCTTTCTTT. The rearrangement links TRBV6-5 to TRBJ1-1, with no clear D. The germline V and J ends were trimmed by 6 bases and 4 bases, with 6 bases remaining between them. Germline V gives CDR1 MNHEY, CDR2 SVGAGI. The CDR3 loop spans 11 amino acids.

This rearrangement joins TRBV7-3 to TRBJ1-2; no definite D call. CDR1 and CDR2 (germline): SGHTA, FQGTGA. The CDR3 has 13 residues. V lost 5 bases to trimming and J lost 8 bases, with 15 bases between them. The CDR3 is CASSDGGYLGYTF. The CDR3 bases are TGTGCCAGCAGCGATGGTGGATATTTGGGCTACACCTTC.

This clone was seen more than once but under ten times. The J gene is TRBJ1-4, the V gene TRBV12-5, with 10 bases lining up with TRBD1. The CDR3 runs 14 residues. Germline lookup yields CDR1 LGHNT and CDR2 FRNRAP. Trimming took 5 bases from V and 8 from J; bases not matched to a gene: 5. Here the CDR3 DNA reads TGTGCTAGTGGTCCGGGACAGGGGAGGGAAAAACTGTTTTTT. Translating gives CASGPGQGREKLFF.

This clone occurred once. The chain couples TRBV11-2 to TRBJ1-1; 7 bases line up with TRBD1. V was pared by 5 bases and J by 4 bases, with 10 bases of the junction left unmatched. This CDR3 is 15 amino acids long. Germline V gene lookup returns CDR1 SGHAT and CDR2 FQNNGV. CDR3 amino acids: CASSVQGQLLTEAFF. CDR3 DNA sequence: TGTGCCAGCAGCGTACAGGGACAGTTACTCACTGAAGCTTTCTTT.

The CDR3 loop reads CASRIDRMVQPQHF. CDR3 nucleotide sequence: TGTGCCAGCAGAATCGACAGAATGGTTCAGCCCCAGCATTTT. The chain uses TRBV19 and TRBJ1-5, with D perhaps matching TRBD1 (5 bases). Trimming left V 9 bases short and J 6 bases short, with 18 bases between. CDR1 is LNHDA and CDR2 is SQIVND in the germline V gene (reference sequence). The CDR3 runs to 14 residues.

This chain joins TRBV5-1 and TRBJ1-4, with D perhaps TRBD1 (5 bases). CDR3 size: 15 residues. Trimming took off 5 bases at V and 8 bases at J, with 19 bases between the two ends. Looked up from germline, CDR1 is SGHRS and CDR2 is YFSETQ. The CDR3: CASRLKGTAGEKLFF. Written as DNA, the CDR3 is TGCGCCAGCAGGTTAAAAGGGACGGCGGGGGAAAAACTGTTTTTT.

This chain's CDR3 is CASSLDRNSPLHF. DNA of the CDR3: TGTGCCAGCAGCTTAGACAGAAATTCACCCCTCCACTTT. The chain carries TRBV11-1 and TRBJ1-6, with D unresolved. V was pared by 1 base and J by 7 bases, with 5 bases between. This CDR3 contains 13 residues. Germline V gene data show CDR1 as SGHAT and CDR2 as FQDESV (reference sequence).

CDR3 residues: CASSFTDTQYF. The CDR3 nucleotides read TGTGCCAGCAGCTTCACAGATACGCAGTATTTT. The J gene is TRBJ2-3, the V gene TRBV7-2, with D uncertain. CDR3 length equals 11 residues. V was shortened by 3 bases and J by 2 bases, with 0 bases between the two germline ends. Germline assignment: CDR1 SGHTA and CDR2 FQGNSA.

V usage is TRBV5-1 and J usage is TRBJ2-1, with TRBD1 matching 8 bases. J was trimmed by 3 bases and V by 4 bases; bases with no gene match: 3. This CDR3 comprises 14 residues. Germline V gene data show CDR1 as SGHRS and CDR2 as YFSETQ. CDR3 sequence: CASSLGTGYNEQFF. In DNA, the CDR3 is TGCGCCAGCAGCCTCGGGACAGGCTACAATGAGCAGTTCTTC.

This sequence joins TRBV7-2 and TRBJ1-2, with D tentatively TRBD1 (6 bases). The CDR3 is 15 residues long. Germline-derived CDR1 and CDR2 are SGHTA and FQGNSA. V lost 1 base to trimming and J lost 2 bases, with 11 bases between them. The CDR3 nucleotides read TGTGCCAGCAGCTTAGACAGGGATAGCAACTATGGCTACACCTTC. Protein sequence: CASSLDRDSNYGYTF.

The chain carries TRBV4-1 and TRBJ2-1, with D possibly called TRBD1 or TRBD2 (6 bases each). The CDR3 covers 15 residues. The germline V gene has CDR1 MGHRA and CDR2 YSYEKL. Trimming took off 0 bases at V and 7 bases at J, with 13 bases between the two ends. The CDR3 region is CASSQDFGGRNEQFF. The CDR3, as DNA: TGCGCCAGCAGCCAAGATTTTGGGGGGCGTAATGAGCAGTTCTTC.

In this sample, this clone turned up once. The chain carries TRBV29-1 and TRBJ2-7; the D gene is possibly TRBD2 (7 bases). V shed 1 base and J shed 4 bases, with 20 bases lying between them. This CDR3 spans 16 amino acids. Germline CDR1 and CDR2: SQVTM and ANQGSEA. The CDR3 DNA sequence: TGCAGCGTTGAAGCCAAGGGGGGGGTGGGCCTTTACGAGCAGTACTTC. It yields the protein CSVEAKGGVGLYEQYF.

This clone has a handful of counts. The rearrangement links TRBV6-1 to TRBJ2-3; D is tentatively TRBD1 or TRBD2 (5 bases each). Per the germline V gene, CDR1 is MNHNS and CDR2 is SASEGT. CDR3 length: 14 residues. Trimming left V 7 bases short and J 2 bases short, with 13 bases between. CDR3 residues: CASIIGAFTDTQYF. CDR3 coding DNA: TGTGCCAGCATCATCGGGGCGTTCACAGATACGCAGTATTTT.

This clone has just a few counts. This rearrangement joins TRBV2 to TRBJ1-1, with 7 bases aligning to TRBD1. This CDR3 has 14 residues. CDR1 is SNHLY, CDR2 FYNNEI, per germline. With 6 bases clipped from V and 7 bases from J, the junction kept 11 bases outside the gene matches. DNA for the CDR3: TGTGCCAGCAGGACTGACAGGGAGTCGGGTGAAGCTTTCTTT. This encodes CASRTDRESGEAFF. The complete variable domain, with remaining parts taken from reference TRBV2 and TRBJ1-1, reads EPEVTQTPSHQVTQMGQEVILRCVPISNHLYFYWYRQILGQKVEFLVSFYNNEISEKSEIFDDQFSVERPDGSNFTLKIRSTKLEDSAMYFCASRTDRESGEAFFGQGTRLTVV.

The gene calls are TRBV18 and TRBJ2-5; tentative D call: TRBD1 (5 bases). The CDR3 is 14 amino acids. Germline assignment: CDR1 KGHSH and CDR2 LQKENI. The V gene lost 1 base and the J gene lost 2 bases, with 8 bases spanning the gap. The CDR3: CASSPLTAQETQYF. CDR3 sequence (DNA): TGTGCCAGCTCACCACTGACAGCGCAAGAGACCCAGTACTTC.

The chain joins TRBV13 to TRBJ1-2; tentative D call: TRBD1 (5 bases). Germline V gives CDR1 PRHDT, CDR2 FYEKMQ (reference sequence). V lost 10 bases, J lost 10 bases, and 19 bases lay in between. This CDR3 is 12 amino acids long. CDR3 loop: CAIPGADGYYTF. CDR3 bases: TGTGCCATCCCTGGGGCGGACGGATACTACACCTTC.

This chain joins TRBV6-6 and TRBJ2-3; 7 bases agree with TRBD2. In germline, CDR1 is MNHNY, CDR2 SVGAGI (reference sequence). The V and J ends lost 8 bases and 1 base, in that order; junction bases with no gene match: 9. CDR3 length: 15 amino acids. The CDR3 sequence is CASWLGLAGTDTQYF. Here the CDR3 DNA reads TGTGCCAGCTGGCTCGGGCTAGCGGGCACAGATACGCAGTATTTT.

The chain uses TRBV6-5 and TRBJ2-5; 8 bases are shared with TRBD2. Germline V gives CDR1 MNHEY, CDR2 SVGAGI. V gave up 2 bases and J gave up 4 bases; unmatched junction bases: 9. CDR3 length equals 16 residues. This chain's CDR3 is CASSYVGGVGPETQYF. As DNA, the CDR3 is TGTGCCAGCAGTTACGTCGGGGGGGTAGGGCCAGAGACCCAGTACTTC.

Here the CDR3 reads CASSESGARVEKLFF. Here the CDR3 DNA reads TGTGCCAGCAGTGAATCGGGGGCGCGGGTTGAAAAACTGTTTTTT. V usage is TRBV6-1 and J usage is TRBJ1-4; maybe TRBD1 (6 bases). This CDR3 has 15 amino acids. V lost 2 bases to trimming and J lost 7 bases, with 14 bases between them. Germline V gene sequence: CDR1 MNHNS, CDR2 SASEGT.

The V call is TRBV9, the J call TRBJ2-7; 7 positions agree with TRBD1. Trimming at V came to 4 bases and at J to 3 bases, leaving 7 bases not matched to a gene. This CDR3 is built from 14 residues. Germline CDR1 reads SGDLS; CDR2 reads YYNGEE. The CDR3 sequence: CASSTGTVHYEQYF. For the CDR3, the DNA is TGTGCCAGCAGCACCGGGACAGTCCACTACGAGCAGTACTTC.

The V call is TRBV30, the J call TRBJ2-2; D is perhaps TRBD1 or TRBD2 (5 bases each). Germline V gene lookup returns CDR1 GTSNPN and CDR2 SVGIG (reference sequence). Trimming removed 3 bases at V and 6 bases at J, with 11 bases between. The length of the CDR3 is 13 residues. The CDR3 DNA sequence: TGTGCCTGGAGGGGGGAAGTCGCCGGGGAGCTGTTTTTT. Protein: CAWRGEVAGELFF. The variable domain in full, completed from reference TRBV30 and TRBJ2-2, reads SQTIHQWPATLVQPVGSPLSLECTVEGTSNPNLYWYRQAAGRGLQLLFYSVGIGQISSEVPQNLSASRPQDRQFILSSKKLLLSDSGFYLCAWRGEVAGELFFGEGSRLTVL.

This chain connects TRBV25-1 to TRBJ2-1; D gene uncertain. The CDR3 has 11 amino acids. CDR1 MGHDK and CDR2 SYGVNS come from the germline V gene. Between the trimmed V and J ends, which lost 4 bases and 5 bases, there was a span of 3 bases. This chain's CDR3 is CASSVNNEQFF. The CDR3 DNA reads TGTGCCAGCAGTGTGAACAATGAGCAGTTCTTC.

The chain carries TRBV6-5 and TRBJ2-7; 11 bases line up with TRBD1. V dropped 0 bases and J dropped 10; count of bases not matched to a gene: 5. Germline lookup yields CDR1 MNHEY and CDR2 SVGAGI. The CDR3 is made up of 14 amino acids. Here the CDR3 DNA reads TGTGCCAGCAGTTACTCGAGGACAGGGGGCTCCCAGTACTTC. Translation: CASSYSRTGGSQYF.

The chain carries TRBV5-1 and TRBJ2-3, with D unresolved. The CDR3 has 12 residues. Trimming removed 4 bases from V and 0 bases from J, with 3 bases in between. Germline CDR1 and CDR2: SGHRS and YFSETQ. This CDR3 is CASSTSTDTQYF. The CDR3 DNA sequence: TGCGCCAGCAGCACGAGCACAGATACGCAGTATTTT.

The CDR3 loop is CASSSFRDRGRNTEAFF. CDR3 nucleotides: TGTGCCAGCAGCTCCTTCCGGGACAGGGGGCGAAACACTGAAGCTTTCTTT. This sequence joins TRBV7-9 and TRBJ1-1; 12 bases line up with TRBD1. Looked up from germline, CDR1 is SEHNR and CDR2 is FQNEAQ (reference sequence). The J segment lost 2 bases and the V segment lost 4 bases, leaving 8 bases of the junction unmatched. The CDR3 consists of 17 residues.

The table lists this clone with a count of one. The chain joins TRBV7-8 to TRBJ1-4; D is unresolved. With 2 bases removed from V and 5 bases from J, the gap between germline ends came to 12 bases. Per the germline V gene, CDR1 is SGHVS and CDR2 is FQNEAQ. The CDR3 sequence is 15 residues long. The CDR3 bases are TGTGCCAGCAGCTTAAGCCCGAGCCTGAATGAAAAACTGTTTTTT. It yields the protein CASSLSPSLNEKLFF.

This clone has a single count. The chain employs TRBV19 and TRBJ1-3, with D maybe TRBD1 (6 bases). Per germline, CDR1 LNHDA and CDR2 SQIVND (reference sequence). Trimming stripped 3 bases from V and 0 bases from J, with 12 bases between. The length of the CDR3 is 16 residues. The CDR3 DNA sequence: TGTGCCAGTAGTATGGGGGGCAGGAACTCTGGAAACACCATATATTTT. Amino acid sequence: CASSMGGRNSGNTIYF.